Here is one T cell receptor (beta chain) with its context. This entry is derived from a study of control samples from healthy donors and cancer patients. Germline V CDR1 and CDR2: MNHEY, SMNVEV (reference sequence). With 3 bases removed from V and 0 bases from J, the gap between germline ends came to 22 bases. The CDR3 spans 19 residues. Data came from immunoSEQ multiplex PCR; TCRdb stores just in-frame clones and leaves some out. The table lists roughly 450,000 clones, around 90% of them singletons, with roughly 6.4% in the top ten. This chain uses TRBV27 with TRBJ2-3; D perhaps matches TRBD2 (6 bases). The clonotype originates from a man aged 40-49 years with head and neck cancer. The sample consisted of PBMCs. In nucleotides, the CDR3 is TGTGCCAGCAGTTTGGTAGGTTGGTCTGGCGGGGACAGCACAGATACGCAGTATTTT. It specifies CASSLVGWSGGDSTDTQYF.